The 8 T cell receptor delta chains below all came from one sample that was sequenced in a study of gamma-delta T cells after stem cell transplantation. TCRdb reapplied CATT to the RT-PCR reads. Of 500 to 650 delta-chain clones detected, roughly 23% appear once; the ten largest clones hold 37%. Sequences were obtained from gamma-delta T cells. These receptor sequences come from a human donor. It is not recorded whose cells these are; they may come from a transplant donor.

Turning to this clone: A far larger clone is one nucleotide away, so this likely arose from a read error. Other DNA sequences in this specimen translate into the identical CDR3. The chain uses TRDV2 and TRDJ1; 12 bases line up with TRDD3. The germline CDR1 and CDR2 sequences are GEAIGNYY and EKD. After removal of 4 bases from V and 0 bases from J, the junction contained 14 bases not matched to a gene. The CDR3 totals 19 residues. The CDR3 here is CACDTVSTGGYPYTDKLIF. The CDR3 DNA reads TGTGCCTGTGATACCGTAAGTACTGGGGGATACCCGTACACCGATAAACTCATCTTT.

On this clone: TCRdb's protein, taken from a much larger clone, differs from this DNA's translation at residue 7, likely owing to a read error; the protein displayed comes from the DNA. The chain combines TRDV2 with TRDJ1; 8 bases line up with TRDD3. The J gene was missing in TCRdb and was found by matching the end of the DNA to germline. The CDR3 extends over 17 amino acids. The J segment lost 0 bases and the V segment lost 6 bases, leaving 14 bases of the junction unmatched. Germline V gene data show CDR1 as GEAIGNYY and CDR2 as EKD. Written as DNA, the CDR3 is TGTGCCTGTTACTCAGTACGGGGGGATATGTACACCGATAAACTCATCTTT. Translated: CACYSVRGDMYTDKLIF.

This clone was seen only a few times. A single base is all that separates this from a far larger clone, so a read error is likely. At the DNA level, this CDR3 is encoded by other sequences in the same sample as well. The chain combines TRDV2 with TRDJ1, with TRDD3 matching 7 bases. V trimming: 3 bases; J trimming: 11 bases; junction bases outside the gene matches: 14. Germline V gene lookup returns CDR1 GEAIGNYY and CDR2 EKD. This CDR3 has 14 amino acids. The CDR3 DNA reads as TGTGCCTGTGACCCGATACGGGGGATTGAAAAGCTCATCTTT. This codes for CACDPIRGIEKLIF.

About this clone itself: The amino acid sequence in TCRdb belongs to a much larger clone and departs from this DNA's translation at residue 13, likely a sequencing read error; the sequence shown is translated from the DNA. The chain couples TRDV2 to TRDJ1, with 11 nucleotides matching TRDD3. The CDR3 extends over 17 amino acids. Per germline, CDR1 GEAIGNYY and CDR2 EKD. The CDR3 is CACYSVLGDMYTGKLIF. The CDR3 DNA sequence: TGTGCCTGTTACTCAGTACTGGGGGATATGTACACCGGTAAACTCATCTTT.

Turning to this clone: A much larger clone lies a single base off, so this may be a read error. The chain joins TRDV2 to TRDJ3, with D possibly TRDD3 on 5 matching bases. TCRdb does not report a J gene; here it was assigned by matching the DNA to germline references. This CDR3 comprises 19 residues. CDR1 and CDR2 from the germline V gene are GEAIGNYY and EKD. The CDR3 nucleotides read TGTGCCTGTGACACCGGGGCCTCGGTGGGGTCCTGGTACACCCGACAGATGTTTTTC. Its translation is CACDTGASVGSWYTRQMFF.

The chain recombines TRDV2 with TRDJ1; 11 positions match TRDD3. TCRdb is silent on the J gene; assignment here came from matching the DNA to germline. The length of the CDR3 is 18 residues. V lost 0 bases and J lost 0; bases outside the gene matches: 8. Per the germline V gene, CDR1 is GEAIGNYY and CDR2 is EKD. In DNA form, the CDR3 reads TGTGCCTGTGACACCGTTCTACTGGGGGATATGTACACCGATAAACTCATCTTT. This encodes CACDTVLLGDMYTDKLIF.

Turning to this clone: A much larger clone is a single base away; this may be a read error. V usage is TRDV2 and J usage is TRDJ3; 8 bases are shared with TRDD3. TCRdb records no J gene; here it was assigned by comparing the DNA to germline. CDR3 size: 19 residues. Germline V lookup: CDR1 GEAIGNYY, CDR2 EKD. Trimming removed 4 bases from V and 4 bases from J; junction bases left unmatched: 14. The CDR3 nucleotides read TGTGCCTGTGATTCAACTGGGGGGTACGCTAGTTGGGACACCCGACAGATGTTTTTC. The encoded protein is CACDSTGGYASWDTRQMFF.

This clone is judged large. This CDR3 is also generated by other DNA sequences in the sample. The chain combines TRDV2 with TRDJ3; 7 positions agree with TRDD3. CDR3 length equals 18 residues. Per germline, CDR1 GEAIGNYY and CDR2 EKD. V lost 0 bases to trimming and J lost 0 bases; unmatched junction nucleotides: 4. The CDR3 DNA is TGTGCCTGTGACACCGGGGGATGGAGCTCCTGGGACACCCGACAGATGTTTTTC. Translated, it gives CACDTGGWSSWDTRQMFF.